This T cell receptor (beta chain) was captured by sequencing in a study of glioma-infiltrating T cells after dendritic cell vaccination. Study overall: Treatment, given 2003 to 2012, was autologous tumor lysate-pulsed dendritic cell vaccination.

V was cut by 3 bases and J by 2 bases, with 6 bases left in between. Germline lookup yields CDR1 SGHRS and CDR2 YFSETQ. CDR3 length equals 14 residues. Libraries were prepared by immunoSEQ multiplex PCR; TCRdb keeps only in-frame clonotypes and omits some of them. The table lists approximately 64,000 clones, around four fifths of them singletons. This receptor was identified in a human donor with glioblastoma. The chain combines TRBV5-1 with TRBJ2-6, with D perhaps matching TRBD2 (6 bases). Here the sequenced sample was blood, taken before dendritic cell vaccination. CDR3 amino acids: CASSWGAGANVLTF. The DNA of the CDR3 is TGCGCCAGCAGCTGGGGGGCTGGGGCCAACGTCCTGACTTTC.